The TCR beta chain under discussion was sequenced for a study of beta chain features in type 1 diabetes. For this clone: Antigen unknown.

Sorting with CD45RO/CCR7/CD25/CD127/CD95/CD27 yielded naive, central memory, regulatory and stem-like memory CD4+ cells. Purities in excess of 95% were seen in all sorted populations. What was sequenced were expressed TCRB transcripts, since all of the isolated RNA had been reverse transcribed. Only in-frame clones appear in the TCRdb table, and some are missing; sequencing was by immunoSEQ multiplex PCR. This table holds around 130,000 clones, 15% to 20% found once. Findings and limits, study-wide: Among all four CD4+ subsets, Type 1 diabetes patients had TCRB CDR3s that were moderately but significantly shorter. TCRB rearrangement may or may not be influenced by HLA type; here this remained unresolved.

The clonotype was recovered from a man under 40 with type 1 diabetes. The source material was central memory CD4+ T cells from blood.

The CDR3 protein is CATAAPRGGYEQYF. The CDR3 DNA reads as TGTGCCACCGCCGCCCCTCGCGGGGGCTACGAGCAGTACTTC. This sequence joins TRBV28 and TRBJ2-7; 7 bases fit TRBD2. Unmatched junction bases numbered 12, after V lost 10 bases and J lost 3 bases. This CDR3 spans 14 amino acids. CDR1 and CDR2 from the germline V gene are MDHEN and SYDVKM.